The rows below give T cell receptor beta chains drawn from one sample of a study of cytomegalovirus exposure and HLA in healthy donors. The assay was immunoSEQ multiplex PCR, and TCRdb's table has in-frame clones only and misses some. This table lists roughly 80,000 clones. Sequencing used PBMCs. The receptors shown here come from a woman aged 30 to 39 in good health and CMV-seronegative. The CDR3 runs from the conserved cysteine through the conserved F or W. D genes are given only for firm matches.

J,V,D,CDR3,DNA
TRBJ2-5,TRBV12-5,TRBD2,CASGDPRLAGVVETQYF,TGTGCTAGTGGCGACCCGCGGCTAGCGGGAGTGGTGGAGACCCAGTACTTC
TRBJ1-2,TRBV5-1,NA,CASSLEGGGNYGYTF,TGCGCCAGCAGCTTGGAGGGCGGGGGTAACTATGGCTACACCTTC
TRBJ1-1,TRBV30,NA,CAWSVVEQWNTEAFF,TGTGCCTGGAGTGTTGTAGAACAGTGGAACACTGAAGCTTTCTTT
TRBJ2-3,TRBV30,NA,CAWSVVSNVDGGATDTQYF,TGTGCCTGGAGTGTAGTGTCAAATGTAGATGGCGGGGCCACAGATACGCAGTATTTT
TRBJ2-7,TRBV18,NA,CASSPDGDSYEQYF,TGTGCCAGCTCACCCGACGGGGACTCCTACGAGCAGTACTTC
TRBJ2-6,TRBV5-1,NA,CASSLARSGANVLTF,TGCGCCAGCAGCCTCGCGAGGAGCGGGGCCAACGTCCTGACTTTC
TRBJ2-5,TRBV6-5,TRBD2,CASSLAGAHQETQYF,TGTGCCAGCAGTCTAGCGGGGGCCCACCAAGAGACCCAGTACTTC
TRBJ2-7,TRBV7-2,NA,CASSLGSGSSYEQYF,TGTGCCAGCAGCTTAGGTTCTGGCAGCTCCTACGAGCAGTACTTC
TRBJ1-1,TRBV6-1,TRBD1,CASSADRVNTEAFF,TGTGCCAGCAGTGCGGACAGGGTAAACACTGAAGCTTTCTTT
TRBJ1-1,TRBV6-6,TRBD1,CASSRDREPLNTEAFF,TGTGCCAGCAGTCGAGACAGGGAACCTTTGAACACTGAAGCTTTCTTT
TRBJ2-4,TRBV19,TRBD2,CASSKLEPPRGENIQYF,TGTGCCAGTAGTAAACTAGAACCCCCGCGGGGGGAAAACATTCAGTACTTC
TRBJ2-2,TRBV6-6,TRBD1,CASTPLQGAAGELFF,TGTGCCAGCACTCCGCTCCAGGGGGCCGCCGGGGAGCTGTTTTTT
TRBJ2-5,TRBV18,TRBD1,CASSPRQGARETQYF,TGTGCCAGCTCACCTCGACAGGGGGCTAGGGAGACCCAGTACTTC
TRBJ2-1,TRBV6-5,NA,CASRSLTGNEQFF,TGTGCCAGCAGGTCACTTACAGGGAATGAGCAGTTCTTC
TRBJ2-3,TRBV4-1,NA,CASSQGQVFTDTQYF,TGCGCCAGCAGCCAAGGACAGGTATTTACAGATACGCAGTATTTT
TRBJ1-3,TRBV6-5,NA,CASRDTRGSGNTIYF,TGTGCCAGCAGGGACACCAGGGGTTCTGGAAACACCATATATTTT
TRBJ2-1,TRBV18,TRBD2,CASSPSLAGYNEQFF,TGTGCCAGCTCACCAAGTCTAGCGGGGTACAATGAGCAGTTCTTC
TRBJ2-1,TRBV25-1,NA,CASSRQGSNNEQFF,TGTGCCAGCAGTCGCCAGGGAAGTAACAATGAGCAGTTCTTC
TRBJ2-1,TRBV5-1,TRBD2,CASSLLASGRSDNEQFF,TGCGCCAGCAGCTTGTTGGCTAGCGGGAGGTCCGACAATGAGCAGTTCTTC
TRBJ2-1,TRBV5-1,NA,CASSLGSRDNEQFF,TGCGCCAGCAGCTTGGGTAGCAGGGACAATGAGCAGTTCTTC
TRBJ1-3,TRBV6-1,NA,CASSDSFKVFDTIYF,TGTGCCAGCAGTGACAGTTTTAAAGTCTTCGACACCATATATTTT
TRBJ1-5,TRBV19,NA,CASSMRGASNQPQHF,TGTGCCAGTAGTATGAGAGGCGCGAGCAATCAGCCCCAGCATTTT
TRBJ1-1,TRBV5-1,TRBD1,CASSLGDRMNTEAFF,TGCGCCAGCAGCTTGGGGGACAGGATGAACACTGAAGCTTTCTTT
TRBJ2-7,TRBV29-1,TRBD1,CSVVTGTGYEQYF,TGCAGCGTTGTGACCGGGACAGGCTACGAGCAGTACTTC
TRBJ1-1,TRBV18,TRBD1,CASSPNLQGSTEAFF,TGTGCCAGCTCACCAAACTTACAGGGGTCCACTGAAGCTTTCTTT
TRBJ2-3,TRBV19,NA,CASSILQGRTDTQYF,TGTGCCAGTAGTATTTTACAGGGTCGTACAGATACGCAGTATTTT
TRBJ1-1,TRBV5-1,NA,CASSWALGNTEAFF,TGCGCCAGCAGCTGGGCATTAGGGAACACTGAAGCTTTCTTT
TRBJ2-5,TRBV25-1,NA,CASSIDRGGQETQYF,TGTGCCAGCAGTATCGACAGGGGAGGGCAAGAGACCCAGTACTTC
TRBJ1-2,TRBV2,TRBD1,CASSPRTGQLNFYGYTF,TGTGCCAGCAGTCCTCGGACAGGGCAACTTAATTTCTATGGCTACACCTTC
TRBJ1-1,TRBV27,NA,CASRLISRGNTEAFF,TGTGCCAGCAGACTGATCTCAAGGGGAAACACTGAAGCTTTCTTT
TRBJ1-2,TRBV9,NA,CASSARDTFYGYTF,TGTGCCAGCAGCGCGAGGGACACTTTTTATGGCTACACCTTC
TRBJ2-7,TRBV7-9,NA,CASSQVASPYEQYF,TGTGCCAGCAGCCAGGTGGCTAGCCCCTACGAGCAGTACTTC
TRBJ2-7,TRBV5-6,TRBD2,CASSLRPSGSAEQYF,TGTGCCAGCAGCTTGCGCCCTAGCGGGAGCGCGGAGCAGTACTTC
TRBJ2-6,TRBV6-1,TRBD2,CASSESGTTLVLRSGANVLTF,TGTGCCAGCAGTGAAAGCGGGACCACACTGGTCTTGAGGTCTGGGGCCAACGTCCTGACTTTC
TRBJ2-3,TRBV13,NA,CASSGRASGPDTQYF,TGTGCCAGCAGCGGTAGGGCCAGCGGGCCCGATACGCAGTATTTT
TRBJ2-1,TRBV5-1,TRBD2,CASSLASSGSYNEQFF,TGCGCCAGCAGCTTGGCGTCTAGCGGGAGCTACAATGAGCAGTTCTTC
TRBJ1-1,TRBV29-1,NA,CSVPRGTEAFF,TGCAGCGTCCCTCGAGGCACTGAAGCTTTCTTT
TRBJ2-7,TRBV15,TRBD1,CATSRDWDSSYEQYF,TGTGCCACCAGCAGAGATTGGGACAGCTCCTACGAGCAGTACTTC
TRBJ2-2,TRBV19,TRBD1,CASSSRTGNTGELFF,TGTGCCAGTAGCAGCCGGACAGGGAACACCGGGGAGCTGTTTTTT